One and the same sample provided the 17 T cell receptor beta chains below, sequenced in a study of spatial heterogeneity in lung cancer (dated by TCRdb to the late 2010s). Library preparation used 5' RACE. Sequencer: NextSeq 500. TCRdb applied fastp at Q25 and MiXCR to the public reads, then kept only in-frame beta chains. CDR3 protein duplicates are merged, each entry listing the most common genes and DNA. The sample includes roughly 120,000 distinct CDR3 sequences, with 10% to 12% observed a single time. The ten largest clones capture roughly a quarter of the sample. In light of the paper, this sample's time point label describes: blood at routine non-recurrence follow-up after resection. This material consisted of PBMCs, taken at follow-up. Receptors originate from a female donor with early-stage non-small cell lung cancer.

This clonotype was counted only a few times. The J gene is TRBJ2-7, the V gene TRBV20-1; TRBD2 might be the D (5 bases). Between the trimmed V and J ends, which lost 4 bases and 1 base, there was a span of 14 bases. The V gene's germline CDR1 is DFQATT and CDR2 SNEGSKA (reference sequence). This CDR3 is built from 14 residues. The CDR3 reads CSATIGSVSYEQYF. The CDR3 nucleotides are TGCAGTGCTACGATAGGGAGTGTGTCCTACGAGCAGTACTTC.

V is TRBV7-9 and J is TRBJ1-4, with a tentative D call TRBD1 (5 bases). CDR1 is SEHNR and CDR2 is FQNEAQ in the germline V gene (reference sequence). The CDR3 is made up of 12 amino acids. V lost 7 bases and J lost 6, with 9 bases in between. The CDR3 DNA sequence: TGTGCCAGCAATGGGGCGGATGAAAAACTGTTTTTT. This codes for CASNGADEKLFF.

This clonotype has a handful of counts. DNA for the CDR3: TGTGCCAGCAGCTTAGGACAGCACGGAAACATTCAGTACTTC. As protein: CASSLGQHGNIQYF. V gene TRBV7-2 combines with J gene TRBJ2-4; D may be TRBD1 (5 bases). This CDR3 spans 14 amino acids. Germline CDR1 reads SGHTA; CDR2 reads FQGNSA. V lost 1 base to trimming and J lost 6 bases, with 10 bases between them.

This clonotype appeared many times. The V call is TRBV7-6, the J call TRBJ2-3; 12 bases map to TRBD2. V trimming: 6 bases; J trimming: 5 bases; junction bases outside the gene matches: 3. Germline loops: CDR1 SGHVS, CDR2 FNYEAQ. The CDR3 runs to 14 residues. CDR3 in DNA: TGTGCCAGCAGTCCGACTAGCGGGGGAGATACGCAGTATTTT. This codes for CASSPTSGGDTQYF.

This clonotype was observed many times. The chain uses TRBV18 and TRBJ1-4; 11 bases line up with TRBD1. V dropped 1 base and J dropped 5; count of bases not matched to a gene: 0. Germline-derived CDR1 and CDR2 are KGHSH and LQKENI. This CDR3 comprises 15 residues. CDR3 amino acids: CASSPRDRGNEKLFF. The CDR3 DNA reads as TGTGCCAGCTCACCACGGGACAGGGGGAATGAAAAACTGTTTTTT.

A few counts support this clonotype. The chain uses TRBV9 and TRBJ1-1; the D gene is possibly TRBD1 (5 bases). The V end lost 4 bases, the J end lost 3 bases, and 22 bases lay between the germline ends. The CDR3 contains 17 residues. CDR1 is SGDLS and CDR2 is YYNGEE in the germline V gene. CDR3 DNA: TGTGCCAGCAGCCCCCAATCGGGGGTGAGAGGGGACACTGAAGCTTTCTTT. Its protein is CASSPQSGVRGDTEAFF.

This clonotype appeared a few times. V and J are TRBV7-2 and TRBJ2-1; 8 nucleotides match TRBD2. The CDR3 has 15 residues. Trimming at V came to 4 bases and at J to 8 bases, leaving 10 bases not matched to a gene. CDR1 is SGHTA, CDR2 FQGNSA, per germline. In nucleotides, the CDR3 is TGTGCCAGCAGCTCAGGGTCGGGAGGGTACTATGAGCAGTTCTTC. Protein: CASSSGSGGYYEQFF.

In regard to this clonotype: This sequence may be a read error, since a much larger clone differs from it by one base. This chain links TRBV6-1 with TRBJ1-1; 7 positions match TRBD1. With 4 bases clipped from V and 0 bases from J, the junction kept 5 bases outside the gene matches. Per germline, CDR1 MNHNS and CDR2 SASEGT. The CDR3 is 15 residues long. As DNA, the CDR3 is TGTGCCAGCAGTGGACGAGGGACAGTGAACACTGAAGCTTTCTTT. This translates into CASSGRGTVNTEAFF.

This clonotype was counted at least ten times. The chain employs TRBV24-1 and TRBJ1-3; D is ambiguous. The V gene's germline CDR1 is KGHDR and CDR2 SFDVKD. Trimming shortened V by 5 bases and J by 6 bases, and 7 bases separated the two germline ends. The CDR3 totals 12 residues. The CDR3 sequence: CATSGVENTIYF. The CDR3 DNA is TGTGCCACCAGTGGGGTGGAAAACACCATATATTTT.

A few counts support this clonotype. V usage is TRBV27 and J usage is TRBJ2-2; D call uncertain. Germline V gives CDR1 MNHEY, CDR2 SMNVEV (reference sequence). The CDR3 is made up of 14 amino acids. Trimming removed 4 bases from V and 3 bases from J, with 9 bases in between. CDR3 amino acids: CASSSTWDTGELFF. CDR3 DNA sequence: TGTGCCAGCAGTTCGACTTGGGACACCGGGGAGCTGTTTTTT.

In its sample, this clonotype was seen a few times. V is TRBV5-1 and J is TRBJ2-5; D not resolved. V lost 5 bases and J 0 bases, leaving 14 bases between the germline ends. The CDR3 extends over 15 amino acids. Germline loops: CDR1 SGHRS, CDR2 YFSETQ. CDR3 amino acids: CASSEPALYQETQYF. The CDR3 DNA is TGCGCCAGCAGTGAACCTGCTCTGTACCAAGAGACCCAGTACTTC. The full variable domain, in which reference TRBV5-1 and TRBJ2-5 provide the parts outside the CDR3, is KAGVTQTPRYLIKTRGQQVTLSCSPISGHRSVSWYQQTPGQGLQFLFEYFSETQRNKGNFPGRFSGRQFSNSRSEMNVSTLELGDSALYLCASSEPALYQETQYFGPGTRLLVL.

There are many counts of this clonotype. V gene TRBV27 combines with J gene TRBJ1-4; D gene ambiguous. CDR1 and CDR2 from the germline V gene are MNHEY and SMNVEV (reference sequence). Trimming removed 2 bases from V and 0 bases from J, with 4 bases in between. There are 14 residues in the CDR3. CDR3 sequence (DNA): TGTGCCAGCAGTTTAAGGTCAACTAATGAAAAACTGTTTTTT. Protein sequence: CASSLRSTNEKLFF.

The sample holds many counts of this clonotype. V gene TRBV2 combines with J gene TRBJ1-5; D is perhaps TRBD1 (6 bases). V was clipped by 5 bases and J by 3 bases, with 11 bases between them. CDR3 length: 14 residues. Germline V gene lookup returns CDR1 SNHLY and CDR2 FYNNEI. In DNA, the CDR3 is TGTGCCAGCAGTTCTAACAGGGACAATCAGCCCCAGCATTTT. This sequence encodes CASSSNRDNQPQHF.

At least ten counts were recorded for this clonotype. The genes are TRBV27 and TRBJ1-1; the D gene is possibly TRBD1 (6 bases). The CDR3 sequence is 16 residues long. Germline-derived CDR1 and CDR2 are MNHEY and SMNVEV (reference sequence). V lost 6 bases and J 1 base, leaving 18 bases between the germline ends. CDR3 nucleotide sequence: TGTGCCAGCAGCATAAGGGGGAGACGGAAGAACACTGAAGCTTTCTTT. This translates into CASSIRGRRKNTEAFF.

As concerns this clonotype: A much larger clone differs from this one at a single base, so this may be a read error. The chain couples TRBV20-1 to TRBJ2-1, with a tentative D call TRBD2 (5 bases). The CDR3 consists of 14 residues. Germline V CDR1 and CDR2: DFQATT, SNEGSKA (reference sequence). The CDR3 bases are TGCAGTACTAGAGTTCTTCAAACCTACAATGAGCAGTTCTTC. This encodes CSTRVLQTYNEQFF.

The V gene is TRBV5-1, the J gene TRBJ1-6; the D gene is possibly TRBD1 (5 bases). This CDR3 has 18 amino acids. Germline V gene sequence: CDR1 SGHRS, CDR2 YFSETQ. Trimming removed 4 bases at V and 0 bases at J, with 17 bases between. The CDR3 is CASSTRDASSSYNSPLHF. The CDR3 DNA follows: TGCGCCAGCAGCACACGGGACGCTTCGAGCTCCTATAATTCACCCCTCCACTTT.

V is TRBV2 and J is TRBJ2-3; no clear D gene. V was pared by 4 bases and J by 2 bases, with 7 bases between. The germline gives CDR1 SNHLY, CDR2 FYNNEI. The CDR3 is 13 residues long. The CDR3 DNA sequence: TGTGCCAGCAGTGGCAAGACCACAGATACGCAGTATTTT. It encodes CASSGKTTDTQYF. Variable domain in full (rest from reference TRBV2 and TRBJ2-3): EPEVTQTPSHQVTQMGQEVILRCVPISNHLYFYWYRQILGQKVEFLVSFYNNEISEKSEIFDDQFSVERPDGSNFTLKIRSTKLEDSAMYFCASSGKTTDTQYFGPGTRLTVL.